This entry concerns a single TCR beta chain. Its antigen remains undetermined. There are no base qualities to consult, and no much larger clone falls within one base. In the germline V gene (reference sequence), CDR1 corresponds to WNHNN and CDR2 to SYGVQD. The CDR3 has 18 amino acids, counting the end cysteine and phenylalanine. CDR3 DNA is the only sequence kept; it has 54 bases, read in frame from the first base. Germline trimming: 6 bases from V, 6 bases from J; junction bases outside gene matches: 18. Synthetic TCR analog templates were spiked into each PCR to estimate absolute template abundance from read counts. The immunoSEQ assay used bias-controlled V and J gene primers to amplify TCRbeta CDR3 regions from genomic DNA. Rearranged TCRbeta segments were sequenced at approximately 20X coverage. Per the source publication's procedure: Clustering was used to correct sequencing errors, and CDR3s were annotated against IMGT to assign V, D and J genes. Downstream analyses used only productive TCRbeta rearrangements, leaving out any out-of-frame or stop-codon sequences. To compute clonality, Shannon entropy was normalized by the log of the number of unique productive sequences and then subtracted from one. Fisher's exact test with Benjamini-Hochberg correction, at a threshold of adjusted p below 0.01, was used to find clones that differed between time points or between blood and tumor. TCRdb retrieved this table from immuneACCESS and kept in-frame rearrangements only. Not all clones are present; in checked studies, unresolved V genes account for under half, and no reason is known for the remainder. Clone size and V and J calls were adopted from that table, with D and trimming inferred from the DNA. The sample contains tens of thousands of clones, 82% of them found a single time. Of the sample, roughly 1.9% falls within the top ten clones.

The sample comes from a study of PD-L1 blockade in urothelial cancer (dated by TCRdb to 2016 to 2017). Background for the entire study: All patients started therapy at some point between 2014 and 2016 and received atezolizumab 1,200 mg intravenously every 3 weeks. About 90% of the roughly 29 patients were identified as males with urothelial cancer of bladder origin, and a prior smoking history was reported by 18 of 29 patients. An ECOG performance status of 0 or 1 was recorded for the patients, and 0 to 3 prior chemotherapy regimens had been received by the patients. Blood samples were analyzed at 3 weeks after treatment start (second dose) and at 6 weeks after treatment start. Blood samples gave a median of around 130,000 T cells and some 83,000 unique TCRs, with a median clonality of approximately 0.078. An exploratory multi-omic analysis was conducted of the somatic, immune and clinical correlates of response to PD-L1 blockade with atezolizumab in urothelial cancer. Pretreatment tumor samples and matched peripheral blood, collected serially before and after atezolizumab treatment, underwent TCR sequencing. Durable clinical benefit was defined as progression-free survival longer than 6 months, and TCR features were also tested against progression-free and overall survival. In the same patients, whole exome sequencing and RNA sequencing of pretreatment tumors were performed in addition to TCR sequencing. Durable clinical benefit was achieved by nine patients and was not achieved by 20 patients. Pretreatment blood TCR-seq was available for 30 or so patients, at least one posttreatment blood collection was obtained for about 24 patients, and tumor TCR-seq was available for about 24 patients. Findings and caveats that apply to the study as a whole: Because of the small sample size (n ≈ 27) and the many exploratory analyses performed, the results are intended to be regarded as hypothesis-generating. Greater expansion of tumor-associated TCR clones in peripheral blood 3 weeks after the start of treatment was observed in patients with durable benefit (n ≈ 22, p = 0.022). A pretreatment peripheral blood TCR clonality below the median was linked to improved progression-free and overall survival.

The time point label, as the study defines it: pretreatment peripheral blood. The cohort comprised nearly 30 patients with locally advanced or metastatic urothelial carcinoma treated at Memorial Sloan Kettering on a trial protocol. Peripheral blood mononuclear cells were collected pretreatment and during treatment, with between 1 and 8 total time points obtained per patient. The Qiagen DNeasy Blood extraction kit was used to purify genomic DNA from total PBMCs and tumor samples. PBMCs were collected pretreatment and during treatment, and were isolated and stored as previously described. The rearrangement combines TRBV10-1 with TRBJ2-1, with 9 bases in between that match TRBD2. Sequencing used PBMCs, obtained around atezolizumab (anti-PD-L1) treatment. The origin of this receptor is a man aged 45-65 years with urothelial cancer. The DNA sequence is given as TGCGCCAGCAGCCCGACTTTGGCGGGGGGGCTCTGGTCCAATGAGCAGTTCTTC. This yields the protein CASSPTLAGGLWSNEQFF.